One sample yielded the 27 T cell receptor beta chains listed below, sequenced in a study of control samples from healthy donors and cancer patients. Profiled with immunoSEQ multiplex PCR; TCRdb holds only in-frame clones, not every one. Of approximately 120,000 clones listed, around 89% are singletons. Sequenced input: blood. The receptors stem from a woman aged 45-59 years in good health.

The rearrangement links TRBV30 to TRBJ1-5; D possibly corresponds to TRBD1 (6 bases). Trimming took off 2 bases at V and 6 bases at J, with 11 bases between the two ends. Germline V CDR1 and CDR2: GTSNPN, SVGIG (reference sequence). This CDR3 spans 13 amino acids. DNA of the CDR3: TGTGCCTGGAGTCGGGGGCGCGGTCAGCCCCAGCATTTT. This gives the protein CAWSRGRGQPQHF.

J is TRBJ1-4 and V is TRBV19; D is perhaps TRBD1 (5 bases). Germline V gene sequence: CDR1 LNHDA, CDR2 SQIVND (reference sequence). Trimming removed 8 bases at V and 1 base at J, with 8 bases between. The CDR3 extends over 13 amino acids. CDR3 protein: CASVRGTNEKLFF. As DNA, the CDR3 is TGTGCCAGTGTGAGGGGAACTAATGAAAAACTGTTTTTT.

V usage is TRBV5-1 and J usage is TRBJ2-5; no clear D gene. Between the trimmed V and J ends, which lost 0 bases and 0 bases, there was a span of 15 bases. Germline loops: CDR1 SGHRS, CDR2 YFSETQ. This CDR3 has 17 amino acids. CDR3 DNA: TGCGCCAGCAGCTTGGTTAGCCCCCTATCTAACCAAGAGACCCAGTACTTC. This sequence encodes CASSLVSPLSNQETQYF.

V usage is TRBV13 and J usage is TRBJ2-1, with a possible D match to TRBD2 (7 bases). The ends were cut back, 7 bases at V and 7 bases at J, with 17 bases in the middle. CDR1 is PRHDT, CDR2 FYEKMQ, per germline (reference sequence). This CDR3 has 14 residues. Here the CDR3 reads CASNPEGGSNEQFF. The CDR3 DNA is TGTGCCAGCAACCCAGAGGGGGGGTCGAATGAGCAGTTCTTC.

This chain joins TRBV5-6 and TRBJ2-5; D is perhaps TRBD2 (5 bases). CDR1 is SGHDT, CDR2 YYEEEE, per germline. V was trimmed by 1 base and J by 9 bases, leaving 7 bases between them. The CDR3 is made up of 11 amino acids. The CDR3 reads CASSLSGAQYF. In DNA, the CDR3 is TGTGCCAGCAGCTTGTCCGGGGCCCAGTACTTC. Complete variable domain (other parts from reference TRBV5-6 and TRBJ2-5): DAGVTQSPTHLIKTRGQQVTLRCSPKSGHDTVSWYQQALGQGPQFIFQYYEEEERQRGNFPDRFSGHQFPNYSSELNVNALLLGDSALYLCASSLSGAQYFGPGTRLLVL.

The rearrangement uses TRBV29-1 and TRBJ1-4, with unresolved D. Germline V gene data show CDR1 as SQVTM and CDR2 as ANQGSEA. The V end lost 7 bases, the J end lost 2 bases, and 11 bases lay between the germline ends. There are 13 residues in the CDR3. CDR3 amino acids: CSAGVSTNEKLFF. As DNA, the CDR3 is TGCAGCGCTGGGGTCAGCACTAATGAAAAACTGTTTTTT.

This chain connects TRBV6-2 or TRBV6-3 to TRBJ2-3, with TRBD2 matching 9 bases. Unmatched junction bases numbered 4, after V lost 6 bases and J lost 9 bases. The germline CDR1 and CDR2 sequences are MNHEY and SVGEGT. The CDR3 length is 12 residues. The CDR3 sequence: CASSPTSGTQYF. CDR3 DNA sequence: TGTGCCAGCAGCCCTACTAGCGGGACGCAGTATTTT.

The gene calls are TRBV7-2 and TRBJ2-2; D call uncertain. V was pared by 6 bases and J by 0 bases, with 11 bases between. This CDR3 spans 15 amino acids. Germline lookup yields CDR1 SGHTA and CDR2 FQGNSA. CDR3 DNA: TGTGCCAGCAGTTTGACCGGCGCGAACACCGGGGAGCTGTTTTTT. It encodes CASSLTGANTGELFF.

CDR3 region: CASSLQRVGEAFF. In DNA form, the CDR3 reads TGTGCCAGCAGTTTACAAAGGGTTGGTGAAGCTTTCTTT. This sequence joins TRBV27 and TRBJ1-1, with D uncertain. V was shortened by 2 bases and J by 7 bases, with 11 bases between the two germline ends. Germline-derived CDR1 and CDR2 are MNHEY and SMNVEV (reference sequence). The CDR3 is 13 amino acids.

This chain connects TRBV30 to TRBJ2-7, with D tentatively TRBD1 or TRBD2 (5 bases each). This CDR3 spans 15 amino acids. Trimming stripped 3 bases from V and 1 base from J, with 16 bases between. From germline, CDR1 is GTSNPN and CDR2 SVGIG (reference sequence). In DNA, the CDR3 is TGTGCCTGGAGCATGGGACCCTCAATATCCTACGAGCAGTACGTC. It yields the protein CAWSMGPSISYEQYV.

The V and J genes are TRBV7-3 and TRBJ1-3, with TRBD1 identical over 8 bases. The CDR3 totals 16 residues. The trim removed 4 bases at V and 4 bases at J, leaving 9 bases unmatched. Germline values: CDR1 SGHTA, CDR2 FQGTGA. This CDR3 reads CASSSANRDRGNTIYF. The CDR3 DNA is TGTGCCAGCAGCTCCGCTAACAGGGACAGGGGAAACACCATATATTTT. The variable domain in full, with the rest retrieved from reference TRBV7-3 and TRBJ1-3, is GAGVSQTPSNKVTEKGKYVELRCDPISGHTALYWYRQSLGQGPEFLIYFQGTGAADDSGLPNDRFFAVRPEGSVSTLKIQRTERGDSAVYLCASSSANRDRGNTIYFGEGSWLTVV.

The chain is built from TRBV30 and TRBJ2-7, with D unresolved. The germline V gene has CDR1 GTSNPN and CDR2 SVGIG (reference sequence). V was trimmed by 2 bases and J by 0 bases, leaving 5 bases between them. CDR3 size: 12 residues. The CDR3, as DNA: TGTGCCTGGAGTACGAGCTCCTACGAGCAGTACTTC. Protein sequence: CAWSTSSYEQYF.

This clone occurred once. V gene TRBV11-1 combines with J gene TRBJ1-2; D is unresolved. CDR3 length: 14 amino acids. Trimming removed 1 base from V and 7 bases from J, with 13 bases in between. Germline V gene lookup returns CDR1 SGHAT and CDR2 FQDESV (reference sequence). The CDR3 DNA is TGTGCCAGCAGCTTAGGGCAGACCCTCGGTGGCTACACCTTC. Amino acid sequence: CASSLGQTLGGYTF.

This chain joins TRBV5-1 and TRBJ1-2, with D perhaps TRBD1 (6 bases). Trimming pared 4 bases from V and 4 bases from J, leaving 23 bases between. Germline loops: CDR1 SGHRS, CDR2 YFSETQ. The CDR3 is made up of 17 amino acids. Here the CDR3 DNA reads TGCGCCAGCAGCCCCCGACAGGCTGACCAGGGGCTCTATGGCTACACCTTC. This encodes CASSPRQADQGLYGYTF.

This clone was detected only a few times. This chain's CDR3 is CASSQEGRGTGELFF. CDR3 bases: TGTGCCAGCAGCCAAGAGGGCAGGGGCACCGGGGAGCTGTTTTTT. The V call is TRBV3-1 (or the pseudogene TRBV3-2), the J call TRBJ2-2; the D gene is possibly TRBD1 (6 bases). CDR3 length equals 15 residues. The germline gives CDR1 LGHDT, CDR2 YNNKEL (reference sequence). The germline V and J ends were trimmed by 0 bases and 4 bases, with 9 bases remaining between them.

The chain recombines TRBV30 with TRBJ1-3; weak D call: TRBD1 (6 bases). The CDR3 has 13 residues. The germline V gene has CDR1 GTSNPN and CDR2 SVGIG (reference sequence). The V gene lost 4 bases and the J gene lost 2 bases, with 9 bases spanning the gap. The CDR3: CAWTGDPGNTIYF. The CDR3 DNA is TGTGCCTGGACAGGGGACCCTGGAAACACCATATATTTT.

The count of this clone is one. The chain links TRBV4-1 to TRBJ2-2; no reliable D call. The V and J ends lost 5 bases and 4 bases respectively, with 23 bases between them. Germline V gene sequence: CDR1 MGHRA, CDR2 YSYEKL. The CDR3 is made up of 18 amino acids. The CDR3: CASSYAEGRKPFTGELFF. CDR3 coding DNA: TGCGCCAGCAGCTACGCCGAAGGACGGAAGCCTTTCACCGGGGAGCTGTTTTTT.

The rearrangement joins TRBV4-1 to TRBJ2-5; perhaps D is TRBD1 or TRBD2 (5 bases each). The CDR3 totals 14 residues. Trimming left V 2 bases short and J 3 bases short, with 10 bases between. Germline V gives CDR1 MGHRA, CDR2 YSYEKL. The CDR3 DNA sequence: TGCGCCAGCAGCCAACCAGGGACCGAAGAGACCCAGTACTTC. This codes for CASSQPGTEETQYF.

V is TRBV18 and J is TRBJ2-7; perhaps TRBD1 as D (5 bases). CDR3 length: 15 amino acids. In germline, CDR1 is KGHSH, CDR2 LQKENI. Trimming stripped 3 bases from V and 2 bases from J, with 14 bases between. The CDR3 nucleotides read TGTGCCAGCTCACCCTCGGCAGGGCTACCCTACGAGCAGTACTTC. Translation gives CASSPSAGLPYEQYF.

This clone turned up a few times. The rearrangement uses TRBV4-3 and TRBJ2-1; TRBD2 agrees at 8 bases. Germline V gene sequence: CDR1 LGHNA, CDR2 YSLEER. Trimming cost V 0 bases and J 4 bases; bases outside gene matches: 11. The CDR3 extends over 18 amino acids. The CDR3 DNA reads TGCGCCAGCAGCCAAGATCGGGGAGCGGGAGTCCGTTACAATGAGCAGTTCTTC. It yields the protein CASSQDRGAGVRYNEQFF.

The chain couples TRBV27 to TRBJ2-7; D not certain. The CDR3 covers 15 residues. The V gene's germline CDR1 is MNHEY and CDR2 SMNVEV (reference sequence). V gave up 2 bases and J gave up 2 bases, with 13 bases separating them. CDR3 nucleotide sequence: TGTGCCAGCAGTTTAGATGGTCCTCTTGCCTACGAGCAGTACTTC. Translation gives CASSLDGPLAYEQYF.

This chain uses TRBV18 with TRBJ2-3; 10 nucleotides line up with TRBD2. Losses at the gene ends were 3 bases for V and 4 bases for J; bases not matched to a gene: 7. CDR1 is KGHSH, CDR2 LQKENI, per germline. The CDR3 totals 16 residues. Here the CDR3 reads CASSPPLAGISDTQYF. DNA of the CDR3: TGTGCCAGCTCACCTCCACTAGCGGGAATTTCAGATACGCAGTATTTT.

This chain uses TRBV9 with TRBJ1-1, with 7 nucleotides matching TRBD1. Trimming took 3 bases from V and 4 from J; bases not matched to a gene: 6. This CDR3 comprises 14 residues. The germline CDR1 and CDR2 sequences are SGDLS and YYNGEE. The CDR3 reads CASSGQGYGTEAFF. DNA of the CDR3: TGTGCCAGCAGCGGACAGGGTTACGGCACTGAAGCTTTCTTT. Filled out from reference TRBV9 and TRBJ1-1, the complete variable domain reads DSGVTQTPKHLITATGQRVTLRCSPRSGDLSVYWYQQSLDQGLQFLIQYYNGEERAKGNILERFSAQQFPDLHSELNLSSLELGDSALYFCASSGQGYGTEAFFGQGTRLTVV.

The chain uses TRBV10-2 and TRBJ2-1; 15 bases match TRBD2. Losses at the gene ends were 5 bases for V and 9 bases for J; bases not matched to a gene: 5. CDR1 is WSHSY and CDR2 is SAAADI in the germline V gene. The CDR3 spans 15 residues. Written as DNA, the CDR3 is TGCGCCAGCAGTTGGACTAGCGGGGGGGCTAGTGAGCAGTTCTTC. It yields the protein CASSWTSGGASEQFF.

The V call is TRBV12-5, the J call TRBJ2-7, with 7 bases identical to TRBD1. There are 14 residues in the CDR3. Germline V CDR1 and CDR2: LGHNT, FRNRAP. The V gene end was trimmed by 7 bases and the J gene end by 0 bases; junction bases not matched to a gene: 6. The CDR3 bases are TGTGCTAGTGCCCTCGGGACAGCCTCCTACGAGCAGTACTTC. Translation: CASALGTASYEQYF.

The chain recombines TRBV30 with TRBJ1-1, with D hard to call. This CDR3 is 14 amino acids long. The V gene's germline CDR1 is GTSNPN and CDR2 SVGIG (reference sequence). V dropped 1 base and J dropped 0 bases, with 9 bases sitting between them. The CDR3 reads CAWSGHLMNTEAFF. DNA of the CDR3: TGTGCCTGGAGTGGACACCTCATGAACACTGAAGCTTTCTTT.

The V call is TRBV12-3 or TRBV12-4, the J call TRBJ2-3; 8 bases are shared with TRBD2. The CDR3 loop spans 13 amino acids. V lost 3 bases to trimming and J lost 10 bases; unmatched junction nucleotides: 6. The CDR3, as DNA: TGTGCCAGCAGTTTCCGCGGGACTAGTTCGCAGTATTTT. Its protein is CASSFRGTSSQYF.